The 5 T cell receptor beta chains below were found in one sample sequenced in a study of CD8 T cells in Susac syndrome (dated by TCRdb to the late 2010s). Library method: the immunoSEQ multiplex PCR assay. RNA was extracted using the RNeasy kit, and about 0.45 to 1 ug of the RNA was reverse transcribed with random hexamers. TCRdb trimmed the raw reads at Q25, called clones with MiXCR and kept productive beta chains. Rows are unified per CDR3 protein, each entry keeping the most common DNA and genes. A total of 120,000 or so distinct CDR3 sequences appear in this sample, approximately 94% of them only once. The ten largest clonotypes hold around 0.13% of the sample. The sequenced sample was CD4+ T cells from PBMCs. All receptors come from a human donor with multiple sclerosis.

The rearrangement links TRBV12-3 or TRBV12-4 to TRBJ2-5; TRBD1 is a possible D gene (7 bases). V lost 7 bases, J lost 5 bases, and 14 bases lay in between. This CDR3 has 13 amino acids. The CDR3: CASTGQAGETQYF. Here the CDR3 DNA reads TGTGCCAGCACCGGACAGGCGGGGGAGACCCAGTACTTC.

CDR3 residues: CASSLEVGEVYGYTF. The CDR3 DNA reads TGCGCCAGCAGCTTGGAAGTGGGAGAGGTCTATGGCTACACCTTC. The V call is TRBV5-1, the J call TRBJ1-2; no firm D call. Trimming removed 0 bases at V and 4 bases at J, with 13 bases between. CDR1 and CDR2 (germline): SGHRS, YFSETQ. The length of the CDR3 is 15 residues.

This rearrangement joins TRBV5-4 to TRBJ2-1; D is undetermined. The CDR3 length is 14 residues. Germline assignment: CDR1 SGHNT and CDR2 YYREEE (reference sequence). The V end lost 4 bases, the J end lost 2 bases, and 10 bases lay between the germline ends. The CDR3 sequence is CASSGKGPYNEQFF. As DNA, the CDR3 is TGTGCCAGCAGCGGTAAAGGGCCCTACAATGAGCAGTTCTTC.

The chain recombines TRBV2 with TRBJ2-5; D is ambiguous. With 7 bases removed from V and 4 bases from J, the gap between germline ends came to 13 bases. This CDR3 spans 13 amino acids. Germline CDR1 is SNHLY and CDR2 is FYNNEI. CDR3 region: CASTNPPLETQYF. CDR3 DNA sequence: TGTGCCAGCACGAACCCCCCCTTAGAGACCCAGTACTTC.

The chain recombines TRBV18 with TRBJ2-7, with TRBD1 identical over 7 bases. V trimming: 5 bases; J trimming: 0 bases; junction bases outside the gene matches: 7. The CDR3 loop spans 15 amino acids. The V gene's germline CDR1 is KGHSH and CDR2 LQKENI. In nucleotides, the CDR3 is TGTGCCAGCTCATCTTCGGGACAGCCCTCCTACGAGCAGTACTTC. Residues: CASSSSGQPSYEQYF.